This T cell receptor beta chain appears in the sequencing data of a study of Graves' ophthalmopathy and Graves' hyperthyroidism. As the template, RNA transcripts were used to amplify TCR beta CDR3 regions. Investigators did first-round RT-PCR with HTBI primers, then second-round multiplex PCR. TCRdb redid the calling of the multiplex PCR reads with MiXCR, one entry per CDR3 protein. There are 400,000 or so distinct CDR3 sequences in the sample; roughly 17% occur only once, and 2.4% lies in the top ten. Germline V gene lookup returns CDR1 LNHDA and CDR2 SQIVND (reference sequence). Trimming removed 1 base from V and 4 bases from J, with 5 bases in between. The CDR3 covers 13 residues. This clonotype was seen ten or more times.

The sequenced material came from peripheral blood. V and J are TRBV19 and TRBJ1-5; D not certain. This TCR derives from an adult woman with stable Graves' hyperthyroidism. For the CDR3, the DNA is TGTGCCAGTAGTATAGGTGGGAATCAGCCCCAGCATTTT. As protein: CASSIGGNQPQHF.